The subject of this entry is one T cell receptor (beta chain). Its antigen is as yet unknown. The sample originates from a study of OX40 agonist ivuxolimab in advanced cancers. Overall study: Patients undergoing dose escalation presented with hepatocellular carcinoma, melanoma, renal cell or head and neck cancer. Partial responses, seen in three patients, involved one hepatocellular carcinoma and two cutaneous melanomas.

Here immunoSEQ multiplex PCR was the method, and the copy in TCRdb shows in-frame clones only, minus some. The sample carries 85,000 to 95,000 clones, roughly 87% recorded once. Trimming took 1 base from V and 5 from J, leaving 14 bases between them. Germline V CDR1 and CDR2: LNHDA, SQIVND (reference sequence). This CDR3 has 15 residues. General study points: The CD4+ and CD8+ T cells in the blood had expanded clonally by week 6 at 0.1 to 3.0 mg/kg. In general, CD8+ T cells held more expanded clones than CD4+ did, on average.

The sequence was obtained from an adult with an advanced solid tumor such as melanoma, head and neck, liver or kidney cancer. Sequences were derived from CD4+ or CD8+ T cells sorted from blood, sampled in a trial of the OX40 agonist ivuxolimab. The chain combines TRBV19 with TRBJ2-5, with a possible D match to TRBD1 (5 bases). The CDR3 sequence is CASSIVADTRETQYF. In nucleotides, the CDR3 is TGTGCCAGTAGTATAGTGGCGGACACTCGGGAGACCCAGTACTTC.